This TCR beta chain was captured by sequencing in a study of T cells in Graves' hyperthyroidism and ophthalmopathy. These patients, aged 18 to 65, had recently diagnosed hyperthyroidism lasting under 2 months. The CDR3 regions of TCR beta were amplified from RNA transcripts. The primer set for the first-round RT-PCR of the TCR CDR3 was HTBI. Each CDR3 protein gets one entry after TCRdb re-called the multiplex PCR reads with MiXCR. The sample has fewer than 600,000 distinct CDR3 sequences; roughly an eighth are singletons. The receptor was derived from a woman aged 18-29 years with Graves' hyperthyroidism. Material: blood.

The CDR3 DNA reads as TGCGCCAGCAGCTTCGGCCTTACTGAGTACCAAGAGACCCAGTACTTC. Protein product: CASSFGLTEYQETQYF. The chain recombines TRBV5-1 with TRBJ2-5; D uncertain. The CDR3 has 16 amino acids. Germline CDR1 reads SGHRS; CDR2 reads YFSETQ. V was pared by 2 bases and J by 0 bases, with 14 bases between.